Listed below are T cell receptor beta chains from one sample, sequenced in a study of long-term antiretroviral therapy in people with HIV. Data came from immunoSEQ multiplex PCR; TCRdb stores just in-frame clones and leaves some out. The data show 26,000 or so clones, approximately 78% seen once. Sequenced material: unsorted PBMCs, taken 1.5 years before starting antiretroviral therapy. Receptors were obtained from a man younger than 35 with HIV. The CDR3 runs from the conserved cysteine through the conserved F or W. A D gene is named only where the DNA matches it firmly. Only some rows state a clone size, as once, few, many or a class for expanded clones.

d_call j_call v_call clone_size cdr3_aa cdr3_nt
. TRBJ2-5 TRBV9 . CASSGETQYF TGTGCCAGCAGCGGGGAGACCCAGTACTTC
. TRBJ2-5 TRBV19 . CASSAYSDQETQYF TGTGCCAGTAGTGCCTACTCGGACCAAGAGACCCAGTACTTC
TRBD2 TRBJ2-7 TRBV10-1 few CASSGRGLASYEQYF TGCGCCAGCAGTGGACGGGGACTAGCGTCCTACGAGCAGTACTTC
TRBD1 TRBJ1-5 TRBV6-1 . CASSELDRDQPQHF TGTGCCAGCAGTGAACTGGACAGGGATCAGCCCCAGCATTTT
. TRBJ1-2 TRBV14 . CASSQVPGLGYGYTF TGTGCCAGCAGCCAAGTGCCAGGGCTTGGCTATGGCTACACCTTC
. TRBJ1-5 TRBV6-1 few CASRPDLASNQPQHF TGTGCCAGCAGACCTGACCTCGCTAGCAATCAGCCCCAGCATTTT
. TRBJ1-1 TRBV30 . CAWSVDFPITF TGTGCCTGGAGTGTCGATTTCCCAATAACATTT
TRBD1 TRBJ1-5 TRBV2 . CASSEQGAQGSQPQHF TGTGCCAGCAGCGAACAGGGGGCGCAGGGCAGCCAGCCCCAGCATTTT
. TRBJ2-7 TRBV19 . CASSIPGTPTYEQYF TGTGCCAGTAGTATTCCGGGGACACCTACCTACGAGCAGTACTTC
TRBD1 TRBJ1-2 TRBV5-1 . CASRTWGQGGEGYTF TGCGCCAGTAGAACTTGGGGACAGGGAGGAGAAGGCTACACCTTC
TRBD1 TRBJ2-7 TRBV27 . CASSSGQGDEQYF TGTGCCAGCAGTTCCGGCCAGGGGGACGAGCAGTACTTC
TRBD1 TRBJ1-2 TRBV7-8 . CASSLGTGGNFYGYTF TGTGCCAGCAGCTTAGGGACAGGGGGTAACTTCTATGGCTACACCTTC
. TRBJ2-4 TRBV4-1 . CASSHLDTIPILGIQYF TGCGCCAGCAGCCACCTGGACACGATCCCGATTCTCGGCATTCAGTACTTC
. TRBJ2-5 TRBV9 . CASNGPDGGEETQYF TGTGCCAGCAACGGACCGGACGGCGGAGAGGAGACCCAGTACTTC
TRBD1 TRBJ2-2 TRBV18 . CASSPGQGYGELFF TGTGCCAGCTCACCGGGACAGGGGTACGGGGAGCTGTTTTTT
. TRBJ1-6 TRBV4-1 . CASSVGRQGDSPLHF TGCGCCAGCAGCGTTGGGCGGCAGGGTGATTCACCCCTCCACTTT
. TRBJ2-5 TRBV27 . CASSLSRGIQETQYF TGTGCCAGCAGTTTATCAAGGGGCATCCAAGAGACCCAGTACTTC
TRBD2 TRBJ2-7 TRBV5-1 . CASSLLAGGSYEQYF TGCGCCAGCAGCCTTTTAGCGGGGGGCTCCTACGAGCAGTACTTC
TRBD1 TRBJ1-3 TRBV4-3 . CASSQDGQGRNRNTIYF TGCGCCAGCAGCCAAGATGGACAGGGTCGTAATAGAAACACCATATATTTT
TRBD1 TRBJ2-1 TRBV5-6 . CASSFDRGPYNEQFF TGTGCCAGCAGCTTTGACAGGGGTCCATACAATGAGCAGTTCTTC
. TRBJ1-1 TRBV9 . CASSPGGVSEAFF TGTGCCAGCAGCCCGGGAGGGGTTAGTGAAGCTTTCTTT
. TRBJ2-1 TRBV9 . CASSAREILYNEQFF TGTGCCAGCAGCGCCCGGGAGATACTCTACAATGAGCAGTTCTTC
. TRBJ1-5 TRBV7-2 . CASSLVGGPQSNQPQHF TGTGCCAGCAGCTTAGTAGGGGGGCCACAGAGCAATCAGCCCCAGCATTTT
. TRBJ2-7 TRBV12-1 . CASSTGSGTSGRGYEQYF TGTGCCAGCAGCACAGGTTCCGGGACTAGCGGGAGGGGCTACGAGCAGTACTTC
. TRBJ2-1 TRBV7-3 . CASSLTGGGGSGEQFF TGTGCCAGCAGCTTAACAGGGGGGGGTGGCTCAGGGGAGCAGTTCTTC
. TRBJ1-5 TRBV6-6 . CASSLEGGPNQPQHF TGTGCCAGCAGTCTTGAAGGAGGGCCCAATCAGCCCCAGCATTTT
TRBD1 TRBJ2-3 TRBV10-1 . CASSESQGVRDTQYF TGCGCCAGCAGTGAGTCGCAGGGGGTTAGGGATACGCAGTATTTT
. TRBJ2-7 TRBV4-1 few CASSQELAGTYEQYF TGCGCCAGCAGCCAAGAACTCGCAGGGACCTACGAGCAGTACTTC
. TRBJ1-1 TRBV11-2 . CASSLDHNTEAFF TGTGCCAGCAGCTTAGATCACAACACTGAAGCTTTCTTT
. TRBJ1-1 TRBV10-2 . CASSERVNTEAFF TGCGCCAGCAGTGAGAGGGTGAACACTGAAGCTTTCTTT
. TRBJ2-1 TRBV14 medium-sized CASSQYRGHPEQFF TGTGCCAGCAGCCAATACAGAGGGCACCCCGAGCAGTTCTTC
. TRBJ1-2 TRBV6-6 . CASTPSGRVNYGYTF TGTGCCAGCACCCCGTCAGGGAGGGTGAACTATGGCTACACCTTC
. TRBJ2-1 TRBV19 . CASSLYGYNEQFF TGTGCCAGTAGTCTCTACGGATACAATGAGCAGTTCTTC
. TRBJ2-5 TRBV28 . CASSLPGEETQYF TGTGCCAGCAGTTTACCGGGAGAAGAGACCCAGTACTTC